This entry features one T cell receptor (beta chain) sequence. A second PCR of 7 to 11 cycles used a sample-barcoded 5' primer and a J-beta primer mix. The yield of each sample was at least 2.5 million CDR3-containing paired-end reads. TCRdb re-called the 5' RACE reads through MiXCR, storing one row per CDR3 protein. Of approximately 900,000 distinct CDR3 sequences listed, about 44% are singletons. The sample belongs to a study of blood T cells in healthy people across ages. For the study at large: Template switching retrieved approximately one barcoded beta molecule for each two T cells.

This CDR3 is built from 16 residues. Trimming took 4 bases from V and 12 from J, leaving 25 bases between them. The genes are TRBV23-1 and TRBJ2-1, with D tentatively TRBD1 (5 bases). TRBV23-1 falls under the ORF class, with uncertain function. The sequence was collected from a young man in good health. Sequenced: blood. CDR3 nucleotide sequence: TGCGCCAGCAGTCTCCCCCGGAAGGACAAGCTCTCAGGGCAGTTCTTC. This sequence encodes CASSLPRKDKLSGQFF.